This T cell receptor (beta chain) was retrieved from a study of blood T cells in healthy people across ages (dated by TCRdb to about 2015). In the study overall: In model experiments, template switching captured about one uniquely barcoded TCR beta cDNA molecule for every two T cells. Using deep sequencing normalized with unique cDNA molecular identifiers, the study measured how TCR beta repertoire diversity changes with age. The donors were split into four age groups: young (average 16 years), middle-aged (about 40), aged (over 55) and long-lived (approximately 80). For two donors (one aged 18 to 29 and one aged 80 or older), the study analyzed two additional independent replicas of 1 million unique cDNA reads from the same blood draw. Overall study results and their limits: Because profiling used bulk unsorted PBMCs, naive and antigen-experienced compartments could not be compared conclusively. Because the CMV infection status of the donors was unknown, age-related changes in expanded clonotypes may potentially have been confounded. Observed TCR beta diversity correlated strongly with the percentage of naive T cells measured by flow cytometry. Observed TCR beta diversity per million T cells fell roughly linearly with age, and a significant reduction was already apparent by age around 44. Estimates of total diversity based on one million sequenced T cells were considered lower bounds and underestimates. Compared with the aged group, more naive CD4+ T cells, fewer expanded clones and increased TCR diversity were shown by the long-lived group, suggesting age selection.

The approximately 41 donors, aged about 6 to 100 years, were systemically healthy Caucasian individuals from Russia. Each donor gave about 9.8 milliliters of peripheral blood, drawn into EDTA-treated Vacutainer tubes. PBMCs were isolated by Ficoll-Paque density-gradient centrifugation, with at least 6.5 million obtained per sample. Trizol reagent was used to extract total RNA from PBMCs, with at least 6 micrograms per sample. Naive CD45RAhigh/CD27high T cell percentages were measured by flow cytometry on a PBMC aliquot from every donor. The CDR3 numbers 16 residues from cysteine through phenylalanine. The CDR3 DNA has 48 bases and is translated from base 1. Via the germline V gene (reference sequence), CDR1 is LGHDT and CDR2 YNNKEL. Deletion took 4 bases off V and 8 bases off J, with a span of 20 bases between the germline ends. The library was obtained by 5' RACE. Data came from an Illumina HiSeq 2500. The second PCR ran for roughly 7 to 11 cycles and used a J-beta primer mix along with a sample-barcoded 5' primer. A unique molecular identifier was introduced onto each TCR beta cDNA molecule by a template-switch 5' adaptor carrying 12 random nucleotides. At least 3 million CDR3-containing paired-end reads were obtained from each sample. First-strand cDNA was synthesized from all RNA with the Mint cDNA synthesis kit, primed by a TRBC-specific oligonucleotide. After uracil-DNA glycosylase treatment, a first 18-cycle PCR used universal primers M1SS and BC2_uni_R on all cDNA. The original pipeline was this. For normalization, 1 million high-quality reads, each with a distinct molecular identifier, were randomly selected from each sample. Instead of being binned into consensus sequences, reads with shared molecular identifiers were discarded. MiTCR, set to a Q25 quality threshold and the strictest error-elimination algorithm, was used for CDR3 identification, clonotype clustering and error correction. A nonparametric unseen species model using Euler transformation provided a lower-bound estimate of total TCR beta diversity. TCRdb took the public reads, trimmed them with fastp at Q25, ran MiXCR for clone calling and kept in-frame beta chains. When rows share a CDR3 protein, they turn into one entry using the most common DNA and genes. The V and J calls shown here were made by TCRdb, not taken from the authors' results. This sample is represented by approximately 780,000 distinct CDR3 sequences; 25% to 30% of them were singletons. The biggest ten clones account for about 3% of the sample.

This clonotype occurred a few times. What antigen it recognizes has not been identified. Nothing much larger sits one base from this clone, and base qualities are not available. These same data were also listed under a study on T cells of mothers and their children. From the second report: Nine systemically healthy Caucasian individuals, comprising three mothers and their six children, were included as donors. cDNA synthesis used all of the extracted RNA, with approximately 1.4 ug of RNA in each 15 ul reaction. In the second PCR, the M1S primer introduced both the sample barcodes and 2-4 random nucleotides. More than 9 million TCR beta CDR3 reads were obtained from each mother, and roughly 3.1 million reads were obtained from each child. Thymic selection shapes the output of TCR recombination in a similar way in related and unrelated pairs, and inherited differences have a minor effect. Related mother-child pairs always showed normalized repertoire overlap that was slightly higher than in unrelated mother-child pairs, though the difference was never significant. Persistent microchimeric T cell clones were not detected, at a sensitivity of 85 to 100 clones per million clonotypes. In the study, deep NGS was used to compare the TCR beta repertoires of mothers and children, and features distinguishing related mother-child pairs from unrelated individuals were sought. Mothers averaged approximately 40 +/- 4 years of age and children averaged about 12 +/- 4 years. After adapters were ligated using NEBNext reagents, the libraries underwent 100+100 nt paired-end sequencing on an Illumina HiSeq 2000. To prevent cross-contamination, the mother and child libraries were prepared one month apart and sequenced in separate runs. Each donor had between about 450,000 and 2,200,000 distinct TCR beta clonotypes identified. Naive TCR beta clonotypes were estimated from low-frequency clonotypes matched to each donor's FACS-determined naive share, without sorting.

The sequence came from a boy younger than 18 in good health. The chain employs TRBV3-1 and TRBJ1-4, with no reliable assignment of the D segment. Sequencing input: blood. The CDR3 region has the sequence CASSPGRGEHQEKLFF. The sequence in DNA is TGTGCCAGCAGCCCCGGACGTGGGGAGCACCAAGAAAAACTGTTTTTT.